This T cell receptor beta chain was identified during a study of radiation and T cells in renal cell carcinoma. There are 17 residues in the CDR3. V lost 3 bases and J lost 3, with 23 bases in between. From germline, CDR1 is GTSNPN and CDR2 SVGIG (reference sequence). This table comes from immunoSEQ multiplex PCR, and its TCRdb copy is limited to in-frame clones, with some not included. Among 90,000 to 95,000 clones listed, approximately 83% were seen once. Time point in this sample: baseline pretreatment blood. Treatment described: 15 Gy SBRT to primary tumor, nephrectomy 4 weeks later. The tumor was a clear cell renal cell carcinoma.

This sequence joins TRBV30 and TRBJ2-5; a possible D gene is TRBD2 (5 bases). The origin of this receptor is a man in his 60s with renal cell carcinoma. The sequences come from blood, collected from a patient whose treatment included radiotherapy and nephrectomy. The CDR3 DNA reads as TGTGCCTGGAGCGCTATACGGGGAATACGGTTTGAAGAGACCCAGTACTTC. As protein: CAWSAIRGIRFEETQYF.